The 21 T cell receptor beta chains given below trace back to one sample, sequenced in a study of blood T cell repertoires in COVID-19. The method was immunoSEQ multiplex PCR; TCRdb's version includes in-frame clones alone and lacks a portion of them. The sample carries about 100,000 clones, roughly 80% recorded once. The sequenced sample consisted of peripheral blood. The receptors were sampled from a human donor in a cohort sampled during active COVID-19.

The J gene is TRBJ2-5, the V gene TRBV28; 10 bases agree with TRBD2. In germline, CDR1 is MDHEN, CDR2 SYDVKM. V lost 8 bases and J lost 0; bases outside the gene matches: 3. The CDR3 covers 14 residues. The CDR3 coding sequence is TGTGCCAGCCTTAGCGGGAGGTACCAAGAGACCCAGTACTTC. Its translation is CASLSGRYQETQYF.

The rearrangement uses TRBV18 and TRBJ1-2; D possibly corresponds to TRBD1 (5 bases). Trimming shortened V by 6 bases and J by 8 bases, and 10 bases separated the two germline ends. Germline assignment: CDR1 KGHSH and CDR2 LQKENI. This CDR3 is built from 11 residues. The CDR3 DNA sequence: TGTGCCAGCTCCCAGGGAGGCGGCTACACCTTC. Protein product: CASSQGGGYTF.

This chain uses TRBV2 with TRBJ1-5, with TRBD1 as a possible D gene (5 bases). Germline values: CDR1 SNHLY, CDR2 FYNNEI. The CDR3 extends over 14 amino acids. The V gene lost 8 bases and the J gene lost 7 bases, with 18 bases spanning the gap. The CDR3 is CASGDSAPGQPQHF. As DNA, the CDR3 is TGTGCCAGCGGGGACTCGGCGCCGGGGCAGCCCCAGCATTTT.

The chain has TRBV6-2 or TRBV6-3 and TRBJ1-5; D gene uncertain. Germline assignment: CDR1 MNHEY and CDR2 SVGEGT. This CDR3 region has 15 residues. V was shortened by 0 bases and J by 1 base, with 7 bases between the two germline ends. The CDR3 bases are TGTGCCAGCAGTTACTCTGTTGGCAGCAATCAGCCCCAGCATTTT. Protein: CASSYSVGSNQPQHF.

V is TRBV9 and J is TRBJ2-1; tentative D call: TRBD2 (6 bases). V lost 4 bases and J lost 2, with 13 bases in between. Per germline, CDR1 SGDLS and CDR2 YYNGEE. The CDR3 consists of 15 residues. The chain's CDR3 is CASSPRLGTYNEQFF. For the CDR3, the DNA is TGTGCCAGCAGCCCCCGACTAGGAACCTACAATGAGCAGTTCTTC.

The V and J genes are TRBV3-1 (or the pseudogene TRBV3-2) and TRBJ2-1; 8 positions match TRBD2. V lost 1 base to trimming and J lost 7 bases; unmatched junction nucleotides: 6. The germline gives CDR1 LGHDT, CDR2 YNNKEL (reference sequence). The CDR3 is made up of 15 amino acids. CDR3 sequence reads: CASSQGGTSINEQFF. The CDR3 coding sequence is TGTGCCAGCAGCCAAGGTGGGACTAGTATTAATGAGCAGTTCTTC.

V usage is TRBV7-9 and J usage is TRBJ2-1; possible D gene TRBD1, 6 bases. Trimming cost V 4 bases and J 3 bases, with 13 bases left between them. The CDR3 is 15 residues long. CDR1 and CDR2 from the germline V gene are SEHNR and FQNEAQ (reference sequence). CDR3 in DNA: TGTGCCAGCAGCTCACATAGGGGGTACTACAATGAGCAGTTCTTC. Its translation is CASSSHRGYYNEQFF. Full variable domain (missing parts from reference TRBV7-9 and TRBJ2-1): DTGVSQNPRHKITKRGQNVTFRCDPISEHNRLYWYRQTLGQGPEFLTYFQNEAQLEKSRLLSDRFSAERPKGSFSTLEIQRTEQGDSAMYLCASSSHRGYYNEQFFGPGTRLTVL.

The chain is built from TRBV21-1 and TRBJ2-3; the listed D gene, TRBD1, was not tested against the DNA. TRBV21-1 is labeled a pseudogene. CDR3 length: 14 residues. The CDR3 here is CAIRPGQNTDTQYF. The DNA of the CDR3 is TGTGCCATTCGACCGGGACAGAACACAGATACGCAGTATTTT.

The V and J genes are TRBV19 and TRBJ2-1; TRBD2 agrees at 15 bases. The CDR3 is made up of 17 amino acids. V was clipped by 5 bases and J by 4 bases; unmatched bases: 6. Per germline, CDR1 LNHDA and CDR2 SQIVND (reference sequence). The CDR3 sequence is CASSSRTSGRVYNEQFF. In DNA form, the CDR3 reads TGTGCCAGTAGTTCAAGGACTAGCGGGAGGGTTTACAATGAGCAGTTCTTC.

The chain combines TRBV5-1 with TRBJ2-7, with 7 bases aligning to TRBD1. V was clipped by 5 bases and J by 2 bases; unmatched bases: 4. Germline V gene sequence: CDR1 SGHRS, CDR2 YFSETQ. CDR3 size: 13 residues. This CDR3 is CASRVDRTYEQYV. CDR3 coding DNA: TGCGCCAGCAGGGTGGACAGGACCTACGAGCAGTACGTC.

The V call is TRBV20-1, the J call TRBJ2-7; TRBD2 matches at 11 bases. CDR3 length: 15 amino acids. Germline loops: CDR1 DFQATT, CDR2 SNEGSKA (reference sequence). V dropped 3 bases and J dropped 4; count of bases not matched to a gene: 8. CDR3 nucleotides: TGCAGTGCTAGTTCTAGCGGGAGGCCTACTTACGAGCAGTACTTC. This translates into CSASSSGRPTYEQYF.

This sequence joins TRBV9 and TRBJ1-1; the D gene is possibly TRBD1 (5 bases). This CDR3 comprises 16 residues. Trimming pared 0 bases from V and 4 bases from J, leaving 16 bases between. Germline loops: CDR1 SGDLS, CDR2 YYNGEE. The CDR3 loop reads CASSVGAGQVITEAFF. In DNA, the CDR3 is TGTGCCAGCAGCGTAGGGGCGGGGCAAGTGATCACTGAAGCTTTCTTT. The whole variable domain, filled in from reference TRBV9 and TRBJ1-1, reads DSGVTQTPKHLITATGQRVTLRCSPRSGDLSVYWYQQSLDQGLQFLIQYYNGEERAKGNILERFSAQQFPDLHSELNLSSLELGDSALYFCASSVGAGQVITEAFFGQGTRLTVV.

The genes are TRBV28 and TRBJ2-1, with 10 bases aligning to TRBD2. The V segment lost 4 bases and the J segment 3 bases; nucleotides outside the gene matches: 18. The length of the CDR3 is 20 residues. The germline V gene encodes CDR1 MDHEN and CDR2 SYDVKM. The CDR3 nucleotides are TGTGCCAGCAGTTCTCCAGGGCGTCTAGCGGGAGTGAAGAACTACAATGAGCAGTTCTTC. Residues: CASSSPGRLAGVKNYNEQFF. The whole variable domain, filled in from reference TRBV28 and TRBJ2-1, reads DVKVTQSSRYLVKRTGEKVFLECVQDMDHENMFWYRQDPGLGLRLIYFSYDVKMKEKGDIPEGYSVSREKKERFSLILESASTNQTSMYLCASSSPGRLAGVKNYNEQFFGPGTRLTVL.

The chain links TRBV6-2 or TRBV6-3 to TRBJ1-5; D is possibly TRBD1 (5 bases). Trimming took off 0 bases at V and 7 bases at J, with 16 bases between the two ends. CDR1 is MNHEY and CDR2 is SVGEGT in the germline V gene. The CDR3 is made up of 16 amino acids. In DNA form, the CDR3 reads TGTGCCAGCAGTTACTCGATAGGGAGGGGCGGGCAGCCCCAGCATTTT. It yields the protein CASSYSIGRGGQPQHF.

The chain has TRBV19 and TRBJ1-6; TRBD1 matches at 8 bases. The CDR3 has 16 residues. The V and J ends lost 4 bases and 7 bases, in that order; junction bases with no gene match: 9. Germline CDR1 reads LNHDA; CDR2 reads SQIVND (reference sequence). CDR3: CASSTWAGQGNSPLHF. CDR3 sequence (DNA): TGTGCCAGTAGTACTTGGGCTGGACAGGGAAATTCACCCCTCCACTTT. Looking up the rest from reference TRBV19 and TRBJ1-6 gives the full variable domain: DGGITQSPKYLFRKEGQNVTLSCEQNLNHDAMYWYRQDPGQGLRLIYYSQIVNDFQKGDIAEGYSVSREKKESFPLTVTSAQKNPTAFYLCASSTWAGQGNSPLHFGNGTRLTVT.

The V call is TRBV28, the J call TRBJ1-5; D remains ambiguous. The CDR3 consists of 15 residues. The V end lost 3 bases, the J end lost 6 bases, and 15 bases lay between the germline ends. CDR1 MDHEN and CDR2 SYDVKM come from the germline V gene. CDR3 sequence (DNA): TGTGCCAGCAGTTTTCGCAGGAACCCTCCTCAGCCCCAGCATTTT. It is translated as CASSFRRNPPQPQHF.

The gene calls are TRBV7-2 and TRBJ1-1, with a tentative D call TRBD1 (6 bases). CDR1 is SGHTA, CDR2 FQGNSA, per germline. V gave up 6 bases and J gave up 0 bases, with 17 bases separating them. The CDR3 contains 16 residues. CDR3 sequence (DNA): TGTGCCAGCAGGGTGGATACAGGGTTTTTGAACACTGAAGCTTTCTTT. Translated, it gives CASRVDTGFLNTEAFF.

J is TRBJ1-1 and V is TRBV29-1, with D perhaps TRBD1 (6 bases). The germline gives CDR1 SQVTM, CDR2 ANQGSEA. The CDR3 is 13 amino acids. Trimming cost V 4 bases and J 1 base, with 10 bases left between them. The CDR3 loop is CSVGRGQNTEAFF. The DNA of the CDR3 is TGCAGCGTTGGAAGGGGACAGAACACTGAAGCTTTCTTT. Full variable domain (rest looked up from reference TRBV29-1 and TRBJ1-1): SAVISQKPSRDICQRGTSLTIQCQVDSQVTMMFWYRQQPGQSLTLIATANQGSEATYESGFVIDKFPISRPNLTFSTLTVSNMSPEDSSIYLCSVGRGQNTEAFFGQGTRLTVV.

The chain links TRBV29-1 to TRBJ2-2; maybe TRBD2 (6 bases). Trimming shortened V by 4 bases and J by 5 bases, and 11 bases separated the two germline ends. The germline V gene has CDR1 SQVTM and CDR2 ANQGSEA. The CDR3 length is 13 residues. Here the CDR3 DNA reads TGCAGCGTTGTTCAACGGGGGACCGGGGAGCTGTTTTTT. It is translated as CSVVQRGTGELFF.

The chain recombines TRBV6-2 or TRBV6-3 with TRBJ2-5; 11 bases are shared with TRBD2. The CDR3 is 16 residues long. V shed 1 base, J shed 3 bases, and the junction held 4 bases outside the gene matches. Germline CDR1 and CDR2: MNHEY and SVGEGT. The CDR3 protein is CASSYWGTSGKETQYF. The DNA for the CDR3 is TGTGCCAGCAGTTACTGGGGGACTAGCGGAAAAGAGACCCAGTACTTC.

The V call is TRBV9, the J call TRBJ2-3, with TRBD2 as a possible D gene (6 bases). CDR3 size: 15 residues. V was trimmed by 1 base and J by 0 bases, leaving 9 bases between them. The V gene's germline CDR1 is SGDLS and CDR2 YYNGEE. In nucleotides, the CDR3 is TGTGCCAGCAGCGTACTAGCGACTAGCACAGATACGCAGTATTTT. Translated, it gives CASSVLATSTDTQYF. Using reference TRBV9 and TRBJ2-3 for the parts outside the CDR3, the full variable domain is DSGVTQTPKHLITATGQRVTLRCSPRSGDLSVYWYQQSLDQGLQFLIQYYNGEERAKGNILERFSAQQFPDLHSELNLSSLELGDSALYFCASSVLATSTDTQYFGPGTRLTVL.